Only a few counts were recorded for the clone carrying this TCR beta chain. Its antigen is not identified. RNA was isolated and reverse transcribed to cDNA, the sequencing template. Repertoires were generated with immunoSEQ multiplex PCR, while TCRdb's copy carries only in-frame clones and drops some. The table includes some 120,000 clones, approximately 53% detected once. Specimens obtained from alopecia areata patients comprised lesional scalp punch biopsies and peripheral blood. The source of the sample is a study of CD8+ T cells in alopecia areata. Study details: Tofacitinib treatment spanned 6 to 18 months, with 6 months off drug afterward. Notes on the study in general: An increase in clonality over normal scalp was evident in lesional scalp, especially alopecia totalis/universalis.

The CDR3 runs 12 residues. V was pared by 6 bases and J by 8 bases, with 15 bases between. The germline gives CDR1 SQVTM, CDR2 ANQGSEA. The chain has TRBV29-1 and TRBJ2-3; D is perhaps TRBD1 or TRBD2 (5 bases each). The clonotype originates from a human donor with alopecia areata. Sequenced material: CD4+ T cells sorted from blood, taken at week 0. CDR3 DNA: TGCAGCGTCGTGGGTACCGGGGCTACGCAGTATTTT. This translates into CSVVGTGATQYF.